Following are 30 T cell receptor beta chains from one sample sequenced in a study of T-cell memory formation after mild COVID-19. Via MiXCR, TCRdb re-called the 5' RACE reads, giving one row per CDR3 protein. The sample has about 540,000 distinct CDR3 sequences, just over 20% seen once. Sequenced: PBMCs or a T cell subset sorted from them (not recorded which). Every receptor here comes from an adult woman who had mild COVID-19 (a few samples of this study predate the infection). Cell type and time point are not known.

This clonotype appeared a few times. The rearrangement uses TRBV9 and TRBJ2-1, with 14 bases identical to TRBD2. Germline-derived CDR1 and CDR2 are SGDLS and YYNGEE. CDR3 length: 15 amino acids. V lost 0 bases and J lost 12; bases outside the gene matches: 5. CDR3 DNA sequence: TGTGCCAGCAGCGTAGGGACTAGCGGGAGGACGAGGCAGTTCTTC. Translated, it gives CASSVGTSGRTRQFF.

The V and J genes are TRBV7-8 and TRBJ2-3; D uncertain. Germline V gene sequence: CDR1 SGHVS, CDR2 FQNEAQ. V was shortened by 2 bases and J by 0 bases, with 6 bases between the two germline ends. This CDR3 has 14 residues. The chain's CDR3 is CASSLIGSTDTQYF. In DNA, the CDR3 is TGTGCCAGCAGCTTAATAGGAAGCACAGATACGCAGTATTTT.

In its sample, this clonotype was seen a few times. As DNA, the CDR3 is TGTGCCACCAGCAGATTGAGACAGGGACCATTACCCAATAGCAATCAGCCCCAGCATTTT. This encodes CATSRLRQGPLPNSNQPQHF. The chain couples TRBV15 to TRBJ1-5; TRBD1 agrees at 7 bases. The CDR3 runs 20 residues. The V gene's germline CDR1 is LNHNV and CDR2 YYDKDF (reference sequence). The ends lost 2 bases at V and 0 bases at J; junction bases unmatched: 16.

The chain recombines TRBV29-1 with TRBJ2-7; tentative D call: TRBD1 (7 bases). V was clipped by 7 bases and J by 4 bases, with 11 bases between them. CDR1 and CDR2 from the germline V gene are SQVTM and ANQGSEA. This CDR3 region has 11 residues. CDR3 nucleotide sequence: TGCAGCGGACAGGGAGGATACGAGCAGTACTTC. This encodes CSGQGGYEQYF.

The rearrangement links TRBV20-1 to TRBJ2-6; D is unresolved. The CDR3 loop spans 14 amino acids. Trimming took 5 bases from V and 0 from J, leaving 8 bases between them. Germline V gives CDR1 DFQATT, CDR2 SNEGSKA (reference sequence). The CDR3 sequence: CSAQAGSGANVLTF. In DNA, the CDR3 is TGCAGTGCTCAGGCTGGCTCTGGGGCCAACGTCCTGACTTTC.

This rearrangement joins TRBV20-1 to TRBJ2-1; 11 bases map to TRBD1. Germline V gene data show CDR1 as DFQATT and CDR2 as SNEGSKA (reference sequence). The length of the CDR3 is 15 residues. V was clipped by 0 bases and J by 6 bases; unmatched bases: 4. This CDR3 is CSAREDRGLGNEQFF. As DNA, the CDR3 is TGCAGTGCTAGAGAGGACAGGGGGCTGGGCAATGAGCAGTTCTTC.

J is TRBJ2-5 and V is TRBV2; weak D call: TRBD2 (5 bases). V lost 2 bases, J lost 4 bases, and 11 bases lay in between. The CDR3 length is 14 residues. Per the germline V gene, CDR1 is SNHLY and CDR2 is FYNNEI. CDR3 sequence (DNA): TGTGCCAGCAGTGAAATCGCAGGAGGAGAGACCCAGTACTTC. Protein: CASSEIAGGETQYF.

The rearrangement links TRBV11-3 to TRBJ1-2, with D unclear. Germline CDR1 and CDR2: SGHNT and YENEEA. The CDR3 runs to 15 residues. Trimming took off 3 bases at V and 1 base at J, with 12 bases between the two ends. The CDR3 DNA follows: TGTGCCAGCAGCTTCGGTCTGTCCTATAACTATGGCTACACCTTC. It is translated as CASSFGLSYNYGYTF.

This chain links TRBV20-1 with TRBJ1-1; 8 positions agree with TRBD1. There are 19 residues in the CDR3. Germline V gene data show CDR1 as DFQATT and CDR2 as SNEGSKA (reference sequence). The V segment lost 2 bases and the J segment 0 bases; nucleotides outside the gene matches: 17. The CDR3 sequence: CSARPYFDGQGNMNTEAFF. The CDR3 region has the DNA TGCAGTGCTAGACCTTACTTCGATGGACAGGGAAACATGAACACTGAAGCTTTCTTT.

This clonotype was seen a few times. The chain employs TRBV20-1 and TRBJ2-1; the match to TRBD2 covers 10 bases. Germline CDR1 is DFQATT and CDR2 is SNEGSKA (reference sequence). There are 14 residues in the CDR3. Trimming took 3 bases from V and 4 from J; bases not matched to a gene: 3. CDR3 in amino acids: CSASSGRGYNEQFF. The DNA for the CDR3 is TGCAGTGCTAGCAGCGGGAGGGGTTACAATGAGCAGTTCTTC.

In its sample, this clonotype was seen a few times. The V gene is TRBV19, the J gene TRBJ2-7, with 7 bases identical to TRBD1. The trim removed 2 bases at V and 5 bases at J, leaving 9 bases unmatched. Germline CDR1 LNHDA, CDR2 SQIVND (reference sequence). The CDR3 has 15 amino acids. CDR3 coding DNA: TGTGCCAGTAGTATAAGCCCCTACAGGGGCGACGAGCAGTACTTC. This codes for CASSISPYRGDEQYF.

This clonotype was observed a handful of times. This chain links TRBV3-1 with TRBJ2-1; TRBD2 aligns across 12 bases. The CDR3 extends over 15 amino acids. V shed 4 bases, J shed 13 bases, and the junction held 11 bases outside the gene matches. Germline lookup yields CDR1 LGHDT and CDR2 YNNKEL (reference sequence). This CDR3 is CASSPVASGGAAQFF. CDR3 coding DNA: TGTGCCAGCAGCCCCGTGGCTAGCGGGGGGGCGGCTCAGTTCTTC.

This clonotype was picked up a small number of times. This sequence joins TRBV12-3 or TRBV12-4 and TRBJ1-1, with TRBD1 identical over 8 bases. J lost 1 base, V lost 6 bases, and 19 bases had no gene match. CDR3 size: 19 residues. CDR3 residues: CASRYLALRQGTGNTEAFF. The CDR3 DNA reads TGTGCCAGCAGATACCTAGCCCTCCGACAGGGGACGGGGAACACTGAAGCTTTCTTT.

This clonotype has only a few counts. This chain uses TRBV29-1 with TRBJ2-7, with D unresolved. With 5 bases removed from V and 2 bases from J, the gap between germline ends came to 10 bases. Germline loops: CDR1 SQVTM, CDR2 ANQGSEA. The CDR3 is 12 amino acids. DNA for the CDR3: TGCAGCGTTCAGTATAATACCTACGAGCAGTACTTC. Amino acid sequence: CSVQYNTYEQYF.

V usage is TRBV15 and J usage is TRBJ2-7; TRBD2 aligns across 11 bases. Germline CDR1 LNHNV, CDR2 YYDKDF (reference sequence). The CDR3 is 15 amino acids. V lost 2 bases to trimming and J lost 7 bases; unmatched junction nucleotides: 7. The CDR3 region has the DNA TGTGCCACCAGCAGACTCACTAGCGGGAGTAATGAGCAGTACTTC. Encoded protein: CATSRLTSGSNEQYF.

This clonotype was observed a few times. The V call is TRBV6-6, the J call TRBJ1-5; D is ambiguous. The germline CDR1 and CDR2 sequences are MNHNY and SVGAGI (reference sequence). The CDR3 is 12 amino acids. The germline V and J ends were trimmed by 4 bases and 5 bases, with 6 bases remaining between them. The DNA for the CDR3 is TGTGCCAGCAGTTTTGGGGATCAGCCCCAGCATTTT. Translating it yields CASSFGDQPQHF.

This clonotype showed up just a few times. The V call is TRBV5-1, the J call TRBJ2-3, with D perhaps assigned TRBD1 or TRBD2 (6 bases each). The CDR3 spans 13 residues. CDR1 SGHRS and CDR2 YFSETQ come from the germline V gene. V was cut by 4 bases and J by 5 bases, with 11 bases left in between. This CDR3 reads CASSAGGRDTQYF. CDR3 coding DNA: TGCGCCAGCAGCGCCGGGGGCAGAGATACGCAGTATTTT.

The rearrangement links TRBV7-2 to TRBJ2-3; 10 bases are a match to TRBD2. This CDR3 has 19 amino acids. With V trimmed by 5 bases and J by 6 bases, 20 bases remained unmatched. CDR1 and CDR2 (germline): SGHTA, FQGNSA. In nucleotides, the CDR3 is TGTGCCAGCAGCGAGCCTACTAGTCGAGCGGGAGGGTGGAGGGATACGCAGTATTTT. This sequence encodes CASSEPTSRAGGWRDTQYF. Supplemented by reference TRBV7-2 and TRBJ2-3, the full variable domain reads GAGVSQSPSNKVTEKGKDVELRCDPISGHTALYWYRQSLGQGLEFLIYFQGNSAPDKSGLPSDRFSAERTGGSVSTLTIQRTQQEDSAVYLCASSEPTSRAGGWRDTQYFGPGTRLTVL.

This clonotype was observed a handful of times. This rearrangement joins TRBV12-3 or TRBV12-4 to TRBJ2-1, with D perhaps TRBD1 or TRBD2 (6 bases each). The CDR3 consists of 15 residues. V was clipped by 7 bases and J by 3 bases, with 16 bases between them. In nucleotides, the CDR3 is TGTGCCAGCACCCCCGGTAGGGGGGACTACAATGAGCAGTTCTTC. It is translated as CASTPGRGDYNEQFF.

This clonotype was observed a few times. The V gene is TRBV7-8, the J gene TRBJ1-6; no firm D call. Germline V gene lookup returns CDR1 SGHVS and CDR2 FQNEAQ. The CDR3 is made up of 15 amino acids. Trimming shortened V by 6 bases and J by 0 bases, and 9 bases separated the two germline ends. CDR3 loop: CASRPDLSYNSPLHF. In DNA, the CDR3 is TGTGCCAGCAGACCAGACCTCTCCTATAATTCACCCCTCCACTTT.

The gene calls are TRBV6-2 or TRBV6-3 and TRBJ1-2; no clear D gene. V gave up 0 bases and J gave up 4 bases, with 18 bases separating them. Germline loops: CDR1 MNHEY, CDR2 SVGEGT. The length of the CDR3 is 17 residues. CDR3 residues: CASSYSRRSRRTYGYTF. The CDR3 DNA reads TGTGCCAGCAGTTACTCGAGAAGAAGTAGGAGGACCTATGGCTACACCTTC.

The chain employs TRBV24-1 and TRBJ2-5, with TRBD1 as a possible D gene (5 bases). The V gene lost 4 bases and the J gene lost 4 bases, with 12 bases spanning the gap. The CDR3 spans 14 residues. In germline, CDR1 is KGHDR, CDR2 SFDVKD. CDR3 sequence reads: CATSDMDTVETQYF. In DNA form, the CDR3 reads TGTGCCACCAGTGACATGGACACGGTAGAGACCCAGTACTTC.

CDR3: CASSSASQGDTQYF. Written as DNA, the CDR3 is TGTGCCAGCAGCTCTGCCTCCCAGGGAGATACGCAGTATTTT. The J gene is TRBJ2-3, the V gene TRBV7-9, with a weak D call TRBD1 (5 bases). Trimming took off 4 bases at V and 5 bases at J, with 13 bases between the two ends. The CDR3 has 14 residues. CDR1 and CDR2 from the germline V gene are SEHNR and FQNEAQ (reference sequence).

This rearrangement joins TRBV20-1 to TRBJ1-1; unclear D gene. V lost 0 bases and J lost 11, with 16 bases in between. Germline V gene sequence: CDR1 DFQATT, CDR2 SNEGSKA (reference sequence). This CDR3 has 13 amino acids. The CDR3 reads CSARDPLIGLAFF. CDR3 nucleotides: TGCAGTGCTAGAGATCCCCTTATAGGTTTGGCTTTCTTT.

The V call is TRBV28, the J call TRBJ2-5, with TRBD2 identical over 7 bases. The CDR3 loop spans 12 amino acids. The junction had 7 bases not matched to a gene; V was cut back by 6 bases and J by 9 bases. Per germline, CDR1 MDHEN and CDR2 SYDVKM. The CDR3 sequence: CASSKLRGAQYF. DNA for the CDR3: TGTGCCAGCAGCAAACTTCGGGGGGCCCAGTACTTC.

The rearrangement uses TRBV2 and TRBJ2-3; 7 positions agree with TRBD2. The V segment lost 8 bases and the J segment 6 bases; nucleotides outside the gene matches: 5. In germline, CDR1 is SNHLY, CDR2 FYNNEI. There are 12 residues in the CDR3. CDR3 region: CASLTLADTQYF. The CDR3 DNA reads as TGTGCCAGCTTAACACTAGCGGATACGCAGTATTTT.

The chain combines TRBV5-4 with TRBJ2-7; 9 bases are shared with TRBD2. From germline, CDR1 is SGHNT and CDR2 YYREEE (reference sequence). This CDR3 has 16 amino acids. V shed 4 bases, J shed 1 base, and the junction held 9 bases outside the gene matches. The chain's CDR3 is CASSPGEAGGSYEQYF. The CDR3 bases are TGTGCCAGCAGCCCCGGGGAAGCGGGGGGATCCTACGAGCAGTACTTC.

In this sample, this clonotype turned up many times. The V call is TRBV7-9, the J call TRBJ2-7; D ambiguous. Between the trimmed V and J ends, which lost 0 bases and 5 bases, there was a span of 5 bases. The CDR3 has 12 residues. Per germline, CDR1 SEHNR and CDR2 FQNEAQ (reference sequence). This CDR3 is CASSLASHEQYF. The CDR3, as DNA: TGTGCCAGCAGCTTAGCGTCCCACGAGCAGTACTTC.

This clonotype was detected a few times. The DNA of the CDR3 is TGTGCCAGCATGGGGGGGGCGGACGAGCAGTACTTC. This translates into CASMGGADEQYF. V usage is TRBV6-5 and J usage is TRBJ2-7; the D gene is possibly TRBD2 (7 bases). V gave up 7 bases and J gave up 5 bases, with 12 bases separating them. The CDR3 runs 12 residues. Germline V gene data show CDR1 as MNHEY and CDR2 as SVGAGI.

The table lists this clonotype with many counts. V usage is TRBV7-3 and J usage is TRBJ2-3; 16 bases fit TRBD2. The junction had 1 base not matched to a gene; V was cut back by 4 bases and J by 3 bases. This CDR3 has 16 amino acids. CDR1 SGHTA and CDR2 FQGTGA come from the germline V gene. CDR3 DNA sequence: TGTGCCAGCAGCTCGGGACTAGCGGGGGGGACAGATACGCAGTATTTT. Translating it yields CASSSGLAGGTDTQYF.